This T cell receptor (beta chain) is drawn from a study of early T cells in non-severe SARS-CoV-2 infection. The wider study: Chains were unpaired, as sequencing was done on bulk RNA from unsorted whole blood. Overall study findings and caveats: Private and CD4 specificities were missed by VDJdb matching, which favored anti-spike CD8 responses.

At least ten counts were recorded for this clonotype. Its target is unknown. Trimming stripped 1 base from V and 2 bases from J, with 15 bases between. The CDR3 is made up of 18 amino acids. Germline CDR1 and CDR2: LGHNA and YSLEER. As part of library construction, unique molecular identifiers were attached to individual cDNA molecules. TCRdb re-analysed the 5' RACE reads in MiXCR, keeping a single row per CDR3 protein. This sample has around 63,000 distinct CDR3 sequences, with approximately 9.1% found just once. The V call is TRBV4-3, the J call TRBJ2-6; the D gene is possibly TRBD2 (7 bases). Sequenced material: whole blood, taken at baseline. The receptor was isolated from an adult who was a healthcare worker with PCR-confirmed SARS-CoV-2 infection or an uninfected control (not recorded which). Here the CDR3 reads CASSQVYQGTTGANVLTF. The CDR3, as DNA: TGCGCCAGCAGCCAAGTATACCAGGGGACTACTGGGGCCAACGTCCTGACTTTC.